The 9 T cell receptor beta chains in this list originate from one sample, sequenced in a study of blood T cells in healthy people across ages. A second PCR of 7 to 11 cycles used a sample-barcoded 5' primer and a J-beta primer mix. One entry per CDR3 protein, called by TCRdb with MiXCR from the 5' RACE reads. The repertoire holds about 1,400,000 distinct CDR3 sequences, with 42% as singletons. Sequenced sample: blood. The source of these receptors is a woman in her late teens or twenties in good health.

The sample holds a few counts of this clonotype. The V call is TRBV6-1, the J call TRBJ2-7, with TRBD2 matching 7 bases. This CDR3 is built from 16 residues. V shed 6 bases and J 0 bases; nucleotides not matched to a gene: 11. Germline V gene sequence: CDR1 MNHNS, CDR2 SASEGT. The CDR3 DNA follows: TGTGCCAGCAGCCCCATGGGCAGCGGGAACTCCTACGAGCAGTACTTC. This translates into CASSPMGSGNSYEQYF.

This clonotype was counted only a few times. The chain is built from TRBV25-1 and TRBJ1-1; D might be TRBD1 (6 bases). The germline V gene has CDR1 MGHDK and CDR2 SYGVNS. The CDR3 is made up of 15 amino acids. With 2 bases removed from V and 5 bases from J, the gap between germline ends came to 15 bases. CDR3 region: CASSEGQSTSTEAFF. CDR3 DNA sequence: TGTGCCAGCAGTGAAGGACAGAGTACGAGTACTGAAGCTTTCTTT.

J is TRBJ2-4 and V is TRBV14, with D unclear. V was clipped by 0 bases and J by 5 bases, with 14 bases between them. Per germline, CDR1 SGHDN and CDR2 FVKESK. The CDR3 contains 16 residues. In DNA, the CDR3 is TGTGCCAGCAGCCAAGACAGGCCGCTTAGCCAAAACATTCAGTACTTC. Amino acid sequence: CASSQDRPLSQNIQYF.

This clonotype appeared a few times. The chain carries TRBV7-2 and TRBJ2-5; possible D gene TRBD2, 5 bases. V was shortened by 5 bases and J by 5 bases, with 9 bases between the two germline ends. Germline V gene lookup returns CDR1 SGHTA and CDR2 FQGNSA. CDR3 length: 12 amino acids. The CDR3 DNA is TGTGCCAGCAGCACTAGTTTGGAGACCCAGTACTTC. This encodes CASSTSLETQYF.

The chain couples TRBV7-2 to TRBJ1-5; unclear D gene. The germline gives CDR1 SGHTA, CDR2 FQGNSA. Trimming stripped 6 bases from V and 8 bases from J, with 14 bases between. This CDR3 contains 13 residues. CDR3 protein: CASRQHLTEPQHF. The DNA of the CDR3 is TGTGCCAGCAGGCAACATTTAACAGAGCCCCAGCATTTT.

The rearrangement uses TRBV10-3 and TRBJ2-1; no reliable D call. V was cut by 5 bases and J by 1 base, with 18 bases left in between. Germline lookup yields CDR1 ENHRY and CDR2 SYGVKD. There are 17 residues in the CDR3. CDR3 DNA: TGTGCCATCAGTAGCCTTATGACAAGCTATTCCTACAATGAGCAGTTCTTC. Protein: CAISSLMTSYSYNEQFF.

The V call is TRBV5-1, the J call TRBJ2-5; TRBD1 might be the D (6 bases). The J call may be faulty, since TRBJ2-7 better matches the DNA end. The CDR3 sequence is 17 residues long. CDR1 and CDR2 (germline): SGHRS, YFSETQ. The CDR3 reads CASSPSVGGKGENEQYF. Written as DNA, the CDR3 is TGCGCCAGCAGCCCCTCAGTAGGGGGTAAGGGGGAAAACGAGCAGTACTTC.

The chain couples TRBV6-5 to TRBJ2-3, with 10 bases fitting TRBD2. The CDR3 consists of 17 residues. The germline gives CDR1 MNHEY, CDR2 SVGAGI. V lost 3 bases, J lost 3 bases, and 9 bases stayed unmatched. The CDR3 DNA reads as TGTGCCAGCAGTTATAGGATAGCGGGGGGTCCGACAGATACGCAGTATTTT. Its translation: CASSYRIAGGPTDTQYF.

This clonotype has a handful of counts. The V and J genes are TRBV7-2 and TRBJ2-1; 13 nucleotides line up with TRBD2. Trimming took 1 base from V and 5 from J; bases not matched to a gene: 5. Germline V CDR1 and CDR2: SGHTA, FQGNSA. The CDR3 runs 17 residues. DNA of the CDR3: TGTGCCAGCAGCTTAGTCGGGACTAGCGGGAATCACAATGAGCAGTTCTTC. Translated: CASSLVGTSGNHNEQFF.